This T cell receptor beta chain was captured in a study of shared clonotypes between healthy human individuals. Study summary: Contributing individuals were a couple of females and a few males aged 18 to 49.

In regard to this clone: No antigen is known for it.

General observations from the study: Generation probability values for non-shared clonotypes were lower than those for clonotypes shared by all four donors.

Genomic DNA (from each subset) was split evenly across several immunoSEQ plates. When replicate PCRs were run on sorted subsets, they used around 0.2 ug DNA, some 30,000 T cell genomes. The repertoire was sequenced with immunoSEQ multiplex PCR; TCRdb's copy has only in-frame clones and lacks some. The repertoire holds some 2.1 million clones, roughly 96% seen once, with 0.1% to 0.15% in the top ten. The CDR3 totals 17 residues. The germline CDR1 and CDR2 sequences are LGHNA and YSLEER. V lost 2 bases and J lost 4; bases outside the gene matches: 11. The sequence derives from a man aged 18 to 30 in good health. This rearrangement joins TRBV4-3 to TRBJ2-3; 8 bases map to TRBD2. Sample: naive CD4+ T cells sorted from blood. The subset here: CD45RA+ positively selected. The CDR3 is CASSQSAVAGKADTQYF. The CDR3 bases are TGCGCCAGCAGCCAATCCGCGGTAGCGGGAAAGGCAGATACGCAGTATTTT.